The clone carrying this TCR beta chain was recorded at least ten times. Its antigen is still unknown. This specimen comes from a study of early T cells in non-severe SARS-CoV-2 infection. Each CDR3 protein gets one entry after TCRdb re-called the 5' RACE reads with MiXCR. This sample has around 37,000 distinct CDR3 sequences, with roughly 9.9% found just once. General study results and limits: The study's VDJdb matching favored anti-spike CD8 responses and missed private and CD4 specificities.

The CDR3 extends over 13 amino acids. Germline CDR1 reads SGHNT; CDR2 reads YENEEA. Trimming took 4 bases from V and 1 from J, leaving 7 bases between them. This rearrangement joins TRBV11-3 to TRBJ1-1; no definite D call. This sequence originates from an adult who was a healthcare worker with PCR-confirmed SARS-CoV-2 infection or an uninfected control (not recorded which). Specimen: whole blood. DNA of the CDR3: TGTGCCAGCAGCTACAAGCGGAACACTGAAGCTTTCTTT. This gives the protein CASSYKRNTEAFF.